The next 23 T cell receptor beta chains were all read from a single sample in a study of a mutant IDH1 vaccine in newly diagnosed glioma. The repertoire was sequenced with immunoSEQ multiplex PCR; TCRdb's copy has only in-frame clones and lacks some. There are about 40,000 clones in the sample; more than 85% occur only once, and 2.6% lies in the top ten. Time point noted: week 5, during vaccination. Each vaccine dose was 300 ug of mutant IDH1 20-mer peptide, with topical imiquimod. These receptors' antigens are unknown. The sample consisted of PBMCs, taken from a glioma patient whose treatment included an IDH1 peptide vaccine. These receptors were taken from a man over 45 with glioma.

V is TRBV6-1 and J is TRBJ2-3, with 7 bases fitting TRBD2. Looked up from germline, CDR1 is MNHNS and CDR2 is SASEGT. The CDR3 spans 19 residues. The J segment lost 1 base and the V segment lost 2 bases, leaving 15 bases of the junction unmatched. The CDR3 region is CASSERRGGGRGGTDTQYF. CDR3 nucleotides: TGTGCCAGCAGTGAAAGGAGAGGCGGGGGACGAGGGGGCACAGATACGCAGTATTTT.

This clone occurred a few times. The chain employs TRBV27 and TRBJ1-1, with TRBD1 matching 7 bases. The ends lost 5 bases at V and 5 bases at J; junction bases unmatched: 17. The CDR3 totals 17 residues. CDR1 is MNHEY, CDR2 SMNVEV, per germline (reference sequence). DNA for the CDR3: TGTGCCAGCAGTCCCATTGTAGGGGGCGCGGGTTTTACTGAAGCTTTCTTT. Translated, it gives CASSPIVGGAGFTEAFF.

The rearrangement links TRBV2 to TRBJ2-7; D may be TRBD2 (6 bases). CDR1 and CDR2 (germline): SNHLY, FYNNEI. This CDR3 has 15 residues. Deletions cut 2 bases from V and 5 bases from J, with 16 bases between. The DNA for the CDR3 is TGTGCCAGCAGTGAATTGGAGGGAGCCCTGGACGAGCAGTACTTC. This codes for CASSELEGALDEQYF.

This clone was picked up a small number of times. The chain combines TRBV10-3 with TRBJ2-3; tentatively, D is TRBD2 (6 bases). Per germline, CDR1 ENHRY and CDR2 SYGVKD. The CDR3 consists of 15 residues. V shed 5 bases and J shed 0 bases, with 12 bases lying between them. The DNA of the CDR3 is TGTGCCATCAGTATTAGCGGAACTAGCACAGATACGCAGTATTTT. Amino acids: CAISISGTSTDTQYF.

The V gene is TRBV11-1, the J gene TRBJ2-3; D remains ambiguous. Deletions cut 5 bases from V and 2 bases from J, with 8 bases between. Germline assignment: CDR1 SGHAT and CDR2 FQDESV (reference sequence). This CDR3 spans 13 amino acids. The CDR3 loop is CASSRTPTDTQYF. CDR3 DNA sequence: TGTGCCAGCAGCAGGACCCCCACAGATACGCAGTATTTT.

This clone was found once. V usage is TRBV5-1 and J usage is TRBJ2-3; D is unclear. The CDR3 runs 12 residues. Trimming stripped 3 bases from V and 2 bases from J, with 4 bases between. CDR1 is SGHRS, CDR2 YFSETQ, per germline. The CDR3 bases are TGCGCCAGCAGCTACACCACAGATACGCAGTATTTT. This gives the protein CASSYTTDTQYF.

This clone was observed a single time. The V gene is TRBV9, the J gene TRBJ2-7; TRBD1 matches 8 bases. Germline CDR1 and CDR2: SGDLS and YYNGEE. There are 15 residues in the CDR3. The V segment lost 3 bases and the J segment 4 bases; nucleotides outside the gene matches: 9. The CDR3 is CASSAGGVSGYEQYF. DNA for the CDR3: TGTGCCAGCAGCGCAGGGGGCGTCAGTGGGTACGAGCAGTACTTC.

The rearrangement joins TRBV6-1 to TRBJ1-6, with unresolved D. The CDR3 has 12 amino acids. V lost 2 bases, J lost 13 bases, and 9 bases lay in between. Germline CDR1 MNHNS, CDR2 SASEGT. CDR3 bases: TGTGCCAGCAGTGAACTTCTCGTTCCCCTCCACTTT. Translation gives CASSELLVPLHF.

V is TRBV18 and J is TRBJ1-5; TRBD1 is a possible D gene (5 bases). Germline-derived CDR1 and CDR2 are KGHSH and LQKENI. Trimming removed 5 bases from V and 4 bases from J, with 6 bases in between. This CDR3 contains 12 residues. The CDR3 bases are TGTGCCAGCTCAGGGGGTAATCAGCCCCAGCATTTT. Residues: CASSGGNQPQHF.

The genes are TRBV9 and TRBJ2-7; D uncertain. Between the trimmed V and J ends, which lost 1 base and 3 bases, there was a span of 11 bases. This CDR3 is 14 amino acids long. Germline values: CDR1 SGDLS, CDR2 YYNGEE. This CDR3 is CASSVTSGNYEQYF. CDR3 coding DNA: TGTGCCAGCAGCGTAACATCCGGTAACTACGAGCAGTACTTC. Using reference TRBV9 and TRBJ2-7 for the parts outside the CDR3, the full variable domain is DSGVTQTPKHLITATGQRVTLRCSPRSGDLSVYWYQQSLDQGLQFLIQYYNGEERAKGNILERFSAQQFPDLHSELNLSSLELGDSALYFCASSVTSGNYEQYFGPGTRLTVT.

The V call is TRBV5-4, the J call TRBJ1-1; 8 bases are shared with TRBD1. This CDR3 is built from 13 residues. Germline CDR1 and CDR2: SGHNT and YYREEE (reference sequence). The trim removed 5 bases at V and 5 bases at J, leaving 5 bases unmatched. CDR3 protein: CASSSDRETEAFF. For the CDR3, the DNA is TGTGCCAGCAGTTCGGACAGGGAGACTGAAGCTTTCTTT.

V is TRBV28 and J is TRBJ2-7; TRBD2 matches 8 bases. CDR1 and CDR2 from the germline V gene are MDHEN and SYDVKM. V lost 2 bases and J lost 7; bases outside the gene matches: 10. This CDR3 has 15 amino acids. The CDR3 nucleotides are TGTGCCAGCAGTTTAGCGGGACTAGTCCGTAGGGAGCAGTACTTC. Protein product: CASSLAGLVRREQYF.

The CDR3 reads CASSEYGGGAPDTQYF. For the CDR3, the DNA is TGTGCCAGCAGTGAATATGGCGGGGGGGCCCCAGATACGCAGTATTTT. The chain recombines TRBV25-1 with TRBJ2-3, with 9 bases that match TRBD2. With 0 bases clipped from V and 4 bases from J, the junction kept 5 bases outside the gene matches. CDR1 and CDR2 (germline): MGHDK, SYGVNS. The CDR3 is made up of 16 amino acids.

J is TRBJ2-5 and V is TRBV5-4; D call uncertain. Trimming removed 3 bases from V and 1 base from J, with 10 bases in between. CDR3 length equals 14 residues. CDR1 and CDR2 from the germline V gene are SGHNT and YYREEE (reference sequence). CDR3 coding DNA: TGTGCCAGCAGCTCCAGGACGGCCCAAGAGACCCAGTACTTC. This translates into CASSSRTAQETQYF.

The V gene is TRBV29-1, the J gene TRBJ2-7; possibly TRBD2 for D (5 bases). Germline V gene data show CDR1 as SQVTM and CDR2 as ANQGSEA. The CDR3 extends over 13 amino acids. V was trimmed by 1 base and J by 6 bases, leaving 13 bases between them. Written as DNA, the CDR3 is TGCAGCGTTGAAGGTAGAGGAGCGGCCGAGCAGTACTTC. This translates into CSVEGRGAAEQYF.

This chain joins TRBV19 and TRBJ2-7, with TRBD1 matching over 7 bases. V shed 2 bases and J 2 bases; nucleotides not matched to a gene: 3. The CDR3 spans 14 residues. Germline CDR1 LNHDA, CDR2 SQIVND (reference sequence). This chain's CDR3 is CASSISGQAYEQYF. As DNA, the CDR3 is TGTGCCAGTAGTATATCAGGACAGGCCTACGAGCAGTACTTC.

The chain is built from TRBV7-6 and TRBJ2-3; TRBD2 is a possible D gene (5 bases). CDR3 length equals 13 residues. Germline-derived CDR1 and CDR2 are SGHVS and FNYEAQ. Trimming pared 0 bases from V and 4 bases from J, leaving 5 bases between. The CDR3 bases are TGTGCCAGCAGCTTAGCGCGGGCAGATACGCAGTATTTT. It encodes CASSLARADTQYF.

CDR3 sequence (DNA): TGTGCCAGCAGCCTTGGGACCTCGCCACCGGATCAGCCCCAGCATTTT. It translates to CASSLGTSPPDQPQHF. V usage is TRBV5-5 and J usage is TRBJ1-5; a weak D match, TRBD1 (5 bases). This CDR3 is 16 amino acids long. Germline V gene data show CDR1 as SGHKS and CDR2 as YYEKEE (reference sequence). V lost 4 bases and J lost 5, with 19 bases in between.

The chain uses TRBV7-9 and TRBJ1-5; a weak D match, TRBD1 (5 bases). CDR3 length equals 15 residues. In germline, CDR1 is SEHNR, CDR2 FQNEAQ (reference sequence). V was cut by 5 bases and J by 6 bases, with 17 bases left in between. The CDR3 DNA reads TGTGCCAGCAGCCCCCCGGGACTTAAAAGTCAGCCCCAGCATTTT. Translation gives CASSPPGLKSQPQHF.

The V gene is TRBV7-9, the J gene TRBJ1-4, with a possible D match to TRBD1 (6 bases). The CDR3 extends over 16 amino acids. The V gene lost 5 bases and the J gene lost 0 bases, with 13 bases spanning the gap. CDR1 and CDR2 (germline): SEHNR, FQNEAQ (reference sequence). The CDR3 DNA follows: TGTGCCAGCAGCCCACTCGGACAGTCAACTAATGAAAAACTGTTTTTT. It codes for CASSPLGQSTNEKLFF.

The rearrangement joins TRBV11-3 to TRBJ1-6, with 10 bases fitting TRBD1. CDR3 length equals 15 residues. With 5 bases clipped from V and 13 bases from J, the junction kept 11 bases outside the gene matches. Germline CDR1 SGHNT, CDR2 YENEEA. The CDR3 DNA reads TGTGCCAGCAGCCCTACGACAGGGGGCCAAGGGCCCCTCCACTTT. This gives the protein CASSPTTGGQGPLHF. Complete variable domain (other parts from reference TRBV11-3 and TRBJ1-6): EAGVVQSPRYKIIEKKQPVAFWCNPISGHNTLYWYLQNLGQGPELLIRYENEEAVDDSQLPKDRFSAERLKGVDSTLKIQPAELGDSAVYLCASSPTTGGQGPLHFGNGTRLTVT.

The chain has TRBV5-4 and TRBJ1-1, with D uncertain. The CDR3 covers 12 residues. V was trimmed by 6 bases and J by 0 bases, leaving 6 bases between them. Germline V gene data show CDR1 as SGHNT and CDR2 as YYREEE (reference sequence). The CDR3 is CASTGMNTEAFF. CDR3 coding DNA: TGTGCCAGCACCGGTATGAACACTGAAGCTTTCTTT.

The chain joins TRBV7-9 to TRBJ2-1, with 10 nucleotides matching TRBD2. The V and J ends lost 4 bases and 0 bases, in that order; junction bases with no gene match: 9. This CDR3 region has 18 residues. Germline CDR1 is SEHNR and CDR2 is FQNEAQ (reference sequence). The CDR3 region is CASSSPLSGGSSYNEQFF. Here the CDR3 DNA reads TGTGCCAGCAGCTCCCCTCTTAGCGGGGGGAGCTCCTACAATGAGCAGTTCTTC.